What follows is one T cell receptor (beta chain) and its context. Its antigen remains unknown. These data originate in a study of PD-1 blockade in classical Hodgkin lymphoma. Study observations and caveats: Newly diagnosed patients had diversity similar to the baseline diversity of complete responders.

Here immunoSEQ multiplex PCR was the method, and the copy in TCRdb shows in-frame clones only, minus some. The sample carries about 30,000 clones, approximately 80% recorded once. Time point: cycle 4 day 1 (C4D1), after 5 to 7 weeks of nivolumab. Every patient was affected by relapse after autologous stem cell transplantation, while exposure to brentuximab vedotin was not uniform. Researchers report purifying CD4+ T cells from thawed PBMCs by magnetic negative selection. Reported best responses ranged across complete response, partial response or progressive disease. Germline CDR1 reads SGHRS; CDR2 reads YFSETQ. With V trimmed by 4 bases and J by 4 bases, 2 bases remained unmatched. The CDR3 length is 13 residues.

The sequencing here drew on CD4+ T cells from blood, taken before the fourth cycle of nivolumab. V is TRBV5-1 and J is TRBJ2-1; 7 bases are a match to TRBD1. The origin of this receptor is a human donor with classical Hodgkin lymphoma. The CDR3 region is CASSETGYNEQFF. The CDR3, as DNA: TGCGCCAGCAGCGAGACAGGGTACAATGAGCAGTTCTTC.